This T cell receptor (beta chain) was recorded in a study of T cells after yellow fever vaccination. Turning to the study itself: Low-cell-number fractions underwent preparation using SMART-Seq v4 Ultra Low Input.

Study results and limitations: Reappearance after the booster was seen for most primary-vaccination clones, at more than 95% CD4 and around 90% CD8.

This clonotype was detected a few times. Its antigen is as yet unknown. One junction end does not reproduce the germline sequence, and a read error may be involved. TCRdb processed the 5' RACE reads anew with MiXCR; each CDR3 protein has one entry. The repertoire holds 300,000 to 450,000 distinct CDR3 sequences, roughly 8.6% seen once, with roughly a sixth in the top ten. CDR1 DFQATT and CDR2 SNEGSKA come from the germline V gene (reference sequence). The CDR3 covers 10 residues. The specimen was PBMCs, collected more than 40 days after the first yellow fever vaccination. This sequence was found in a young man who received the YFV17D yellow fever vaccine. The chain carries TRBV20-1 and TRBJ2-5, with D tentatively TRBD2 (6 bases). Written as DNA, the CDR3 is TGCAGTGCTATTTCAGGACTACCTCGGTTC. This translates into CSAISGLPRF.